Below are 2 T cell receptor beta chains sequenced from a single sample in a study of T cell repertoires in cytomegalovirus infection (dated by TCRdb to the late 2010s). For sequencing, an Illumina HiSeq 1500 was employed. TCRdb redid the processing of the public reads, applying fastp at Q25 and MiXCR, and retained in-frame beta chains. Each CDR3 protein gets just one entry, which takes the most common genes and DNA from the rows behind it. In all, the sample holds fewer than 550,000 distinct CDR3 sequences, and roughly 29% of those were seen once. The top ten clonotypes cover roughly 13% of the sample. Sequencing was performed on PBMCs. The receptors were sampled from a human donor in good health (CMV status not recorded). Some clones in this sample may be carry-over from other donors' samples.

This sequence joins TRBV4-3 and TRBJ1-2, with 8 bases aligning to TRBD1. The length of the CDR3 is 12 residues. In germline, CDR1 is LGHNA, CDR2 YSLEER. The V segment lost 8 bases and the J segment 4 bases; nucleotides outside the gene matches: 3. CDR3: CASQGQGYGYTF. The CDR3, as DNA: TGCGCCAGCCAAGGACAGGGCTATGGCTACACCTTC.

DNA of the CDR3: TGTGCCAGCAGCGGTGATTCGGGACTAGCGGGCAATGAGCAGTTCTTC. It specifies CASSGDSGLAGNEQFF. The J gene is TRBJ2-1, the V gene TRBV9; 12 bases map to TRBD2. This CDR3 has 16 amino acids. V lost 3 bases to trimming and J lost 6 bases; unmatched junction nucleotides: 7. Per germline, CDR1 SGDLS and CDR2 YYNGEE.